This T cell receptor (beta chain) was observed in a study of OX40 agonist ivuxolimab in advanced cancers. Study-wide context: Patients were treated with ivuxolimab, an agonistic anti-OX40 (CD134) antibody.

The method was immunoSEQ multiplex PCR; TCRdb's version includes in-frame clones alone and lacks a portion of them. Of about 61,000 clones detected, about four fifths appear once; the ten largest clones hold less than 3.5%. A word on this clone: Its antigen is undetermined.

Germline CDR1 SGHTA, CDR2 FQGTGA. V lost 0 bases and J 0 bases, leaving 2 bases between the germline ends. This CDR3 has 13 amino acids. Regarding the study as a whole: The investigators did not determine what antigen specificity the expanded peripheral T cells had. Among patients with partial responses at 0.1-3.0 mg/kg, clonal expansion was among the lowest.

This sample comprised CD4+ or CD8+ T cells sorted from blood, obtained in a trial of the OX40 agonist ivuxolimab. The chain uses TRBV7-3 and TRBJ1-1; D is uncertain. This TCR was recovered from an adult with an advanced solid tumor such as melanoma, head and neck, liver or kidney cancer. This CDR3 is CASSLTLNTEAFF. CDR3 DNA sequence: TGTGCCAGCAGCTTAACATTGAACACTGAAGCTTTCTTT.